Listed below are T cell receptor beta chains from one sample, sequenced in a study of blood T cell repertoires in COVID-19. Data came from immunoSEQ multiplex PCR; TCRdb stores just in-frame clones and leaves some out. The data show approximately 100,000 clones, approximately 84% seen once. The sample comprised peripheral blood. These receptors all come from a man between 60 and 75 years old with acute or convalescent COVID-19. CDR3s include the opening cysteine and the closing phenylalanine or tryptophan. Each record gives: clone size, J gene, V gene, D gene, CDR3 protein, CDR3 DNA. D genes are given only for firm matches. Part of the rows lack a size; the others show once, few, many or a class for expanded clones.

clone size: few
J gene: TRBJ2-1
V gene: TRBV29-1
D gene: NA
CDR3 protein: CSAAGRSYNEQFF
CDR3 DNA: TGCAGCGCTGCGGGACGCTCCTACAATGAGCAGTTCTTC

clone size: NA
J gene: TRBJ1-5
V gene: TRBV29-1
D gene: TRBD1
CDR3 protein: CSVGEGADSQPQHF
CDR3 DNA: TGCAGCGTTGGCGAGGGGGCAGATAGTCAGCCCCAGCATTTT

clone size: NA
J gene: TRBJ1-1
V gene: TRBV3-1/TRBV3-2
D gene: NA
CDR3 protein: CASSAAGGRTEAFF
CDR3 DNA: TGTGCCAGCAGCGCGGCTGGGGGCCGCACTGAAGCTTTCTTT

clone size: NA
J gene: TRBJ1-1
V gene: TRBV7-9
D gene: NA
CDR3 protein: CASSLGGTTEAFF
CDR3 DNA: TGTGCCAGCAGCTTGGGGGGAACGACTGAAGCTTTCTTT

clone size: NA
J gene: TRBJ2-4
V gene: TRBV2
D gene: TRBD2
CDR3 protein: CASIHSGGTLAKNIQYF
CDR3 DNA: TGTGCCAGCATCCATAGCGGGGGGACACTAGCCAAAAACATTCAGTACTTC

clone size: NA
J gene: TRBJ2-7
V gene: TRBV7-7
D gene: NA
CDR3 protein: CASSLLTGAYDYEQYF
CDR3 DNA: TGTGCTAGCAGCTTACTTACGGGAGCGTATGACTACGAGCAGTACTTC

clone size: NA
J gene: TRBJ2-3
V gene: TRBV4-1
D gene: TRBD2
CDR3 protein: CASNHPGLAGAGTDTQYF
CDR3 DNA: TGCGCCAGCAACCATCCGGGACTAGCGGGAGCGGGCACAGATACGCAGTATTTT

clone size: NA
J gene: TRBJ1-4
V gene: TRBV5-1
D gene: TRBD1
CDR3 protein: CASSSGGTNEKLFF
CDR3 DNA: TGCGCCAGCAGCTCAGGGGGGACTAATGAAAAACTGTTTTTT

clone size: NA
J gene: TRBJ2-1
V gene: TRBV5-5
D gene: TRBD1
CDR3 protein: CASSPDRGLASGEQFF
CDR3 DNA: TGTGCCAGCAGCCCCGACAGGGGGCTCGCATCGGGTGAGCAGTTCTTC

clone size: NA
J gene: TRBJ2-5
V gene: TRBV2
D gene: NA
CDR3 protein: CASNRLIQETQYF
CDR3 DNA: TGTGCCAGCAACAGACTAATACAAGAGACCCAGTACTTC

clone size: NA
J gene: TRBJ2-5
V gene: TRBV19
D gene: TRBD2
CDR3 protein: CASSIMLAGYQETQYF
CDR3 DNA: TGTGCCAGTAGTATTATGCTAGCGGGGTACCAAGAGACCCAGTACTTC

clone size: few
J gene: TRBJ2-2
V gene: TRBV12-5
D gene: NA
CDR3 protein: CASGLLFEGRGELFF
CDR3 DNA: TGTGCTAGTGGCCTCCTGTTTGAGGGTAGGGGGGAGCTGTTTTTT

clone size: NA
J gene: TRBJ1-2
V gene: TRBV6-1
D gene: TRBD1
CDR3 protein: CASSETGDDYGYTF
CDR3 DNA: TGTGCCAGCAGTGAAACAGGGGATGACTATGGCTACACCTTC

clone size: NA
J gene: TRBJ1-1
V gene: TRBV11-3
D gene: NA
CDR3 protein: CASTRGQTNTEAFF
CDR3 DNA: TGTGCCAGCACCCGTGGGCAGACCAACACTGAAGCTTTCTTT

clone size: few
J gene: TRBJ2-7
V gene: TRBV4-2
D gene: NA
CDR3 protein: CASSQERGPYEQYF
CDR3 DNA: TGTGCCAGCAGCCAAGAACGGGGTCCCTACGAGCAGTACTTC

clone size: once
J gene: TRBJ2-2
V gene: TRBV2
D gene: TRBD1
CDR3 protein: CASRQGPGELFF
CDR3 DNA: TGTGCCAGCAGACAGGGGCCCGGGGAGCTGTTTTTT

clone size: NA
J gene: TRBJ2-2
V gene: TRBV7-9
D gene: NA
CDR3 protein: CASSPDRFGYGELFF
CDR3 DNA: TGTGCCAGCAGCCCCGACAGGTTTGGGTACGGGGAGCTGTTTTTT

clone size: NA
J gene: TRBJ2-7
V gene: TRBV6-5
D gene: NA
CDR3 protein: CASRRRDYEQYF
CDR3 DNA: TGTGCCAGCAGGAGGAGGGACTACGAGCAGTACTTC

clone size: once
J gene: TRBJ2-3
V gene: TRBV25-1
D gene: NA
CDR3 protein: CASSAFTSTDTQYF
CDR3 DNA: TGTGCCAGCAGTGCGTTCACTAGCACAGATACGCAGTATTTT

clone size: once
J gene: TRBJ1-2
V gene: TRBV6-1
D gene: TRBD1
CDR3 protein: CASSEWRDRGHLGGYTF
CDR3 DNA: TGTGCCAGCAGTGAATGGCGGGACAGGGGGCATTTAGGAGGCTACACCTTC

clone size: NA
J gene: TRBJ1-1
V gene: TRBV19
D gene: TRBD1
CDR3 protein: CASKKRTGGEMSEAFF
CDR3 DNA: TGTGCCAGTAAGAAGAGGACAGGGGGGGAGATGTCGGAAGCTTTCTTT

clone size: NA
J gene: TRBJ2-1
V gene: TRBV7-7
D gene: TRBD1
CDR3 protein: CASSFRDRGDNEQFF
CDR3 DNA: TGTGCTAGCAGCTTCCGGGACAGGGGGGACAATGAGCAGTTCTTC

clone size: NA
J gene: TRBJ2-1
V gene: TRBV18
D gene: TRBD2
CDR3 protein: CASSPIAGYGNEQFF
CDR3 DNA: TGTGCCAGCTCACCAATAGCGGGATATGGGAATGAGCAGTTCTTC

clone size: once
J gene: TRBJ1-2
V gene: TRBV7-6
D gene: NA
CDR3 protein: CASSGGAYDGYTF
CDR3 DNA: TGTGCCAGCAGCGGAGGGGCCTACGATGGCTACACCTTC

clone size: NA
J gene: TRBJ2-7
V gene: TRBV5-1
D gene: TRBD1
CDR3 protein: CASSSGQGGFYEQYF
CDR3 DNA: TGCGCCAGCAGCTCCGGACAGGGGGGGTTTTACGAGCAGTACTTC

clone size: NA
J gene: TRBJ2-5
V gene: TRBV19
D gene: NA
CDR3 protein: CASSIDRQREETQYF
CDR3 DNA: TGTGCCAGTAGTATAGATCGGCAGCGGGAAGAGACCCAGTACTTC

clone size: few
J gene: TRBJ2-7
V gene: TRBV18
D gene: TRBD1
CDR3 protein: CASSPGQGAVYYEQYF
CDR3 DNA: TGTGCCAGCTCACCAGGACAGGGGGCCGTCTACTACGAGCAGTACTTC

clone size: NA
J gene: TRBJ1-1
V gene: TRBV6-5
D gene: NA
CDR3 protein: CASGRRGSEAFF
CDR3 DNA: TGTGCCAGTGGCCGGCGGGGGTCTGAAGCTTTCTTT

clone size: NA
J gene: TRBJ2-3
V gene: TRBV7-8
D gene: NA
CDR3 protein: CASSFDYTDTQYF
CDR3 DNA: TGTGCCAGCAGCTTTGACTACACAGATACGCAGTATTTT

clone size: NA
J gene: TRBJ2-5
V gene: TRBV9
D gene: NA
CDR3 protein: CASSERETQYF
CDR3 DNA: TGTGCCAGCAGCGAGAGGGAGACCCAGTACTTC

clone size: few
J gene: TRBJ1-1
V gene: TRBV6-5
D gene: NA
CDR3 protein: CASSWRVVNTEAFF
CDR3 DNA: TGTGCCAGCAGTTGGCGGGTGGTGAACACTGAAGCTTTCTTT

clone size: few
J gene: TRBJ1-4
V gene: TRBV29-1
D gene: TRBD1
CDR3 protein: CSVGDRGNEKLFF
CDR3 DNA: TGCAGCGTGGGCGACAGGGGGAATGAAAAACTGTTTTTT

clone size: NA
J gene: TRBJ1-1
V gene: TRBV2
D gene: NA
CDR3 protein: CASSLRENTEAFF
CDR3 DNA: TGTGCCAGCAGTCTTCGAGAGAACACTGAAGCTTTCTTT

clone size: NA
J gene: TRBJ2-5
V gene: TRBV3-1/TRBV3-2
D gene: NA
CDR3 protein: CASSQVESPSQETQYF
CDR3 DNA: TGTGCCAGCAGCCAAGTTGAGTCCCCTTCTCAAGAGACCCAGTACTTC

clone size: NA
J gene: TRBJ2-1
V gene: TRBV5-4
D gene: NA
CDR3 protein: CASSRLAGSSYNEQFF
CDR3 DNA: TGTGCCAGCAGCCGACTGGCAGGGTCGTCCTACAATGAGCAGTTCTTC

clone size: few
J gene: TRBJ2-1
V gene: TRBV27
D gene: NA
CDR3 protein: CASSLPGVWNNEQFF
CDR3 DNA: TGTGCCAGCAGTTTACCGGGAGTATGGAACAATGAGCAGTTCTTC

clone size: NA
J gene: TRBJ1-2
V gene: TRBV19
D gene: NA
CDR3 protein: CASNRGDYGYTF
CDR3 DNA: TGTGCCAGTAATCGGGGGGACTATGGCTACACCTTC

clone size: NA
J gene: TRBJ1-3
V gene: TRBV9
D gene: NA
CDR3 protein: CASSYLSGNTIYF
CDR3 DNA: TGTGCCAGCTCCTATCTATCTGGAAACACCATATATTTT

clone size: NA
J gene: TRBJ2-7
V gene: TRBV18
D gene: NA
CDR3 protein: CASSPLGQGTSYEQYF
CDR3 DNA: TGTGCCAGCTCACCGTTGGGACAAGGAACATCCTACGAGCAGTACTTC

clone size: NA
J gene: TRBJ1-2
V gene: TRBV5-6
D gene: NA
CDR3 protein: CASSLPEGDYGYTF
CDR3 DNA: TGTGCCAGCAGCCTTCCCGAGGGGGACTATGGCTACACCTTC

clone size: NA
J gene: TRBJ1-3
V gene: TRBV3-1/TRBV3-2
D gene: NA
CDR3 protein: CASSQGDSGNTIYF
CDR3 DNA: TGTGCCAGCAGCCAAGGAGACTCTGGAAACACCATATATTTT

clone size: NA
J gene: TRBJ1-1
V gene: TRBV5-5
D gene: NA
CDR3 protein: CASSLNGDMNTEAFF
CDR3 DNA: TGTGCCAGCAGCTTGAATGGCGACATGAACACTGAAGCTTTCTTT

clone size: NA
J gene: TRBJ2-5
V gene: TRBV25-1
D gene: NA
CDR3 protein: CASSGQTGGETQYF
CDR3 DNA: TGTGCCAGCAGTGGACAGACAGGTGGAGAGACCCAGTACTTC

clone size: NA
J gene: TRBJ1-2
V gene: TRBV5-1
D gene: NA
CDR3 protein: CASSAGGGYTF
CDR3 DNA: TGCGCCAGCAGCGCCGGAGGTGGCTACACCTTC

clone size: NA
J gene: TRBJ1-1
V gene: TRBV28
D gene: NA
CDR3 protein: CASSSKAGNTEAFF
CDR3 DNA: TGTGCCAGCAGCTCTAAAGCAGGGAACACTGAAGCTTTCTTT

clone size: NA
J gene: TRBJ1-1
V gene: TRBV19
D gene: NA
CDR3 protein: CASTENELNTEAFF
CDR3 DNA: TGTGCCAGTACCGAGAATGAGTTGAACACTGAAGCTTTCTTT

clone size: NA
J gene: TRBJ2-2
V gene: TRBV10-1
D gene: NA
CDR3 protein: CASSESHPGSANTGELFF
CDR3 DNA: TGCGCCAGCAGTGAGTCGCACCCGGGAAGTGCGAACACCGGGGAGCTGTTTTTT

clone size: few
J gene: TRBJ2-7
V gene: TRBV29-1
D gene: NA
CDR3 protein: CSVEALHEQYF
CDR3 DNA: TGCAGCGTTGAAGCCCTCCACGAGCAGTACTTC

clone size: NA
J gene: TRBJ1-1
V gene: TRBV19
D gene: NA
CDR3 protein: CASSIDRTAKTEAFF
CDR3 DNA: TGTGCCAGTAGTATAGATCGGACAGCGAAAACTGAAGCTTTCTTT

clone size: NA
J gene: TRBJ2-3
V gene: TRBV19
D gene: TRBD2
CDR3 protein: CASSGGLAGGGPSTDTQYF
CDR3 DNA: TGTGCCAGTAGTGGGGGACTAGCGGGAGGAGGTCCTAGCACAGATACGCAGTATTTT

clone size: NA
J gene: TRBJ1-4
V gene: TRBV3-1/TRBV3-2
D gene: NA
CDR3 protein: CASRNTVEKLFF
CDR3 DNA: TGTGCCAGCAGGAACACAGTTGAAAAACTGTTTTTT

clone size: NA
J gene: TRBJ1-1
V gene: TRBV4-1
D gene: NA
CDR3 protein: CASSQRQSNTEAFF
CDR3 DNA: TGCGCCAGCAGCCAGAGACAGTCGAACACTGAAGCTTTCTTT

clone size: NA
J gene: TRBJ2-4
V gene: TRBV4-1
D gene: TRBD1
CDR3 protein: CASSQDAGTGGGKNIQYF
CDR3 DNA: TGCGCCAGCAGCCAAGACGCCGGGACAGGGGGCGGCAAAAACATTCAGTACTTC

clone size: NA
J gene: TRBJ1-1
V gene: TRBV28
D gene: TRBD1
CDR3 protein: CASSFPDRRHTEAFF
CDR3 DNA: TGTGCCAGCAGTTTCCCGGACAGGAGGCACACTGAAGCTTTCTTT

clone size: NA
J gene: TRBJ2-2
V gene: TRBV18
D gene: NA
CDR3 protein: CASSPQNSGELFF
CDR3 DNA: TGTGCCAGCTCACCACAAAACTCCGGGGAGCTGTTTTTT

clone size: NA
J gene: TRBJ1-2
V gene: TRBV5-1
D gene: TRBD1
CDR3 protein: CASRGTGGDGYTF
CDR3 DNA: TGCGCCAGCAGGGGGACAGGGGGCGATGGCTACACCTTC

clone size: NA
J gene: TRBJ2-5
V gene: TRBV5-1
D gene: TRBD2
CDR3 protein: CASSKSSLAGQETQYF
CDR3 DNA: TGCGCCAGCAGCAAGAGTTCTCTAGCGGGACAAGAGACCCAGTACTTC